This T cell receptor beta chain was observed in a study of T cell responses to AZD1222 COVID-19 vaccine. Study outcomes and limitations: Targeting of unmutated variant regions was reportedly seen in nearly half of spike-specific TCRs. Just five or six AZD1222 recipients tested seropositive at baseline. Repertoire sampling happened only post peak T cell response.

A remark on this clone: The antigen is unknown.

V lost 5 bases and J 1 base, leaving 8 bases between the germline ends. The CDR3 runs 13 residues. Looked up from germline, CDR1 is SEHNR and CDR2 is FQNEAQ (reference sequence). Measured with immunoSEQ multiplex PCR; TCRdb has only the in-frame clones, and not every one. The profile shows 100,000 to 150,000 clones, about 85% of them singletons. The chain recombines TRBV7-9 with TRBJ2-5; no definite D call. The clonotype was recovered from an adult in good health. The sample consisted of peripheral blood, taken on day 0 of AZD1222 vaccination. The CDR3 nucleotides are TGTGCCAGCAGCGCCTACAGCCAAGAGACCCAGTACTTC. It yields the protein CASSAYSQETQYF.